This T cell receptor (beta chain) was captured by sequencing in a study of T-cell memory formation after mild COVID-19. Overall study context: Clusters of TCRs were largely donor specific. Findings and limits, study-wide: SARS-CoV-2 specificity was not confirmed for second-wave clones peaking on day 37.

The CDR3 is made up of 12 amino acids. The germline CDR1 and CDR2 sequences are ENHRY and SYGVKD. The ends were cut back, 10 bases at V and 3 bases at J, with 12 bases in the middle. A 5'RACE reaction primed in the constant segment made cDNA libraries of TCR alpha and TCR beta, and these carried sample barcodes and UMIs. Each CDR3 protein is one row after TCRdb ran MiXCR on the 5' RACE reads. The sample includes under 300,000 distinct CDR3 sequences, over 7% of them seen just once. This clonotype showed up many times. The antigen remains undetermined. The clonotype comes from a young man who had mild COVID-19 (a few samples of this study predate the infection). Cell type and time point are not known. Sequenced input: PBMCs or a T cell subset sorted from them (not recorded which). V usage is TRBV10-3 and J usage is TRBJ2-5; D is unclear. The CDR3 protein is CATSEGEETQYF. The CDR3 region has the DNA TGTGCCACCTCGGAAGGCGAAGAGACCCAGTACTTC.